Listed here are 11 T cell receptor beta chains from one sample, sequenced in a study of blood T cell repertoires in COVID-19. Using immunoSEQ multiplex PCR, the repertoire was profiled, and TCRdb retains in-frame clones only, with some absent. The data show more than 150,000 clones, about 85% seen once. The sample comprised peripheral blood. The source of these receptors is an elderly woman with acute or convalescent COVID-19.

This clone was observed a handful of times. The chain recombines TRBV2 with TRBJ2-5; 12 positions agree with TRBD2. The length of the CDR3 is 15 residues. Per germline, CDR1 SNHLY and CDR2 FYNNEI. V gave up 2 bases and J gave up 7 bases; unmatched junction bases: 5. CDR3 protein: CASSELAGGPGTQYF. The CDR3 DNA follows: TGTGCCAGCAGTGAACTAGCGGGGGGGCCCGGGACCCAGTACTTC.

V is TRBV5-6 and J is TRBJ2-1; 7 positions agree with TRBD2. Germline loops: CDR1 SGHDT, CDR2 YYEEEE. The CDR3 runs 16 residues. V lost 5 bases to trimming and J lost 1 base; unmatched junction nucleotides: 9. The CDR3 bases are TGTGCCAGCAGTCCTGACGGGGGGACGTCCTACAATGAGCAGTTCTTC. Protein sequence: CASSPDGGTSYNEQFF. Full variable domain (outside the CDR3, taken from reference TRBV5-6 and TRBJ2-1): DAGVTQSPTHLIKTRGQQVTLRCSPKSGHDTVSWYQQALGQGPQFIFQYYEEEERQRGNFPDRFSGHQFPNYSSELNVNALLLGDSALYLCASSPDGGTSYNEQFFGPGTRLTVL.

This clone was detected only a few times. The chain has TRBV19 and TRBJ1-2, with D unresolved. The CDR3 has 13 amino acids. Germline CDR1 reads LNHDA; CDR2 reads SQIVND (reference sequence). Trimming took off 8 bases at V and 4 bases at J, with 14 bases between the two ends. CDR3 protein: CASQQVSGYGYTF. As DNA, the CDR3 is TGTGCCAGTCAGCAAGTTTCAGGCTATGGCTACACCTTC.

The J gene is TRBJ2-7, the V gene TRBV3-1 (or the pseudogene TRBV3-2); 7 nucleotides agree with TRBD1. The V gene's germline CDR1 is LGHDT and CDR2 YNNKEL (reference sequence). The CDR3 spans 22 residues. The V and J ends lost 4 bases and 2 bases, in that order; junction bases with no gene match: 29. The chain's CDR3 is CASSPPSGTENLGLLGTYEQYF. The CDR3, as DNA: TGTGCCAGCAGCCCCCCATCCGGGACAGAAAACCTTGGACTCCTTGGCACCTACGAGCAGTACTTC.

The J gene is TRBJ2-1, the V gene TRBV7-9; D not certain. Trimming left V 1 base short and J 5 bases short, with 9 bases between. Germline loops: CDR1 SEHNR, CDR2 FQNEAQ (reference sequence). There are 14 residues in the CDR3. The CDR3 is CASSLVSINNEQFF. CDR3 DNA sequence: TGTGCCAGCAGCTTAGTGTCTATTAACAATGAGCAGTTCTTC.

J is TRBJ1-3 and V is TRBV6-5; TRBD1 matches 7 bases. V was pared by 6 bases and J by 0 bases, with 5 bases of the junction left unmatched. The germline gives CDR1 MNHEY, CDR2 SVGAGI. The CDR3 is made up of 15 amino acids. The chain's CDR3 is CASRAQGNSGNTIYF. The CDR3 DNA reads as TGTGCCAGCAGGGCACAGGGGAACTCTGGAAACACCATATATTTT.

This clone was detected a few times. The chain links TRBV10-3 to TRBJ2-7, with 8 nucleotides matching TRBD2. There are 16 residues in the CDR3. Trimming at V came to 4 bases and at J to 0 bases, leaving 8 bases not matched to a gene. Per the germline V gene, CDR1 is ENHRY and CDR2 is SYGVKD. CDR3 in DNA: TGTGCCATCAGTGGCCAAACTAGCGGCCGCTCCTACGAGCAGTACTTC. Its translation is CAISGQTSGRSYEQYF.

The rearrangement links TRBV7-2 to TRBJ1-2; a possible D gene is TRBD1 (6 bases). From germline, CDR1 is SGHTA and CDR2 FQGNSA. V gave up 5 bases and J gave up 8 bases, with 21 bases separating them. The CDR3 totals 15 residues. CDR3 bases: TGTGCCAGCAGCCGTCGACAGGATCTCATAGGAGGCTACACCTTC. It is translated as CASSRRQDLIGGYTF.

This chain uses TRBV6-2 or TRBV6-3 with TRBJ2-3, with D possibly TRBD2 on 5 matching bases. Trimming took 5 bases from V and 0 from J, leaving 18 bases between them. CDR3 length equals 17 residues. Germline lookup yields CDR1 MNHEY and CDR2 SVGEGT. CDR3 in amino acids: CASSPRTRRTSTDTQYF. CDR3 DNA sequence: TGTGCCAGCAGTCCAAGGACCAGACGGACTAGCACAGATACGCAGTATTTT.

This chain joins TRBV7-2 and TRBJ2-3; 11 positions match TRBD2. Germline CDR1 and CDR2: SGHTA and FQGNSA. The CDR3 is 18 residues long. V lost 6 bases, J lost 2 bases, and 13 bases stayed unmatched. The CDR3 protein is CASRKPSASGRLTDTQYF. CDR3 in DNA: TGTGCCAGCAGGAAGCCCTCAGCTAGCGGGAGGCTCACAGATACGCAGTATTTT.

V and J are TRBV12-2 and TRBJ2-1; the table's TRBD2 call for D was not verified on the DNA. TRBV12-2 is a pseudogene. The CDR3 length is 19 residues. CDR3 bases: TGTGCAAGTCGCTTAGTTCTGGGACTAGCGGGAGCTACTCTTAATGAGCAGTTCTTC. Encoded protein: CASRLVLGLAGATLNEQFF.